The sequence of this TCR beta chain was determined in a study of blood T cell repertoires in COVID-19. V trimming: 5 bases; J trimming: 0 bases; junction bases outside the gene matches: 12. In germline, CDR1 is SGHTA, CDR2 FQGNSA. The CDR3 consists of 19 residues. Under the authors' procedure: Reference gene primer amplification gave estimated nucleated cell counts. Some clones are missing from TCRdb's copy, which holds only in-frame ones; the method was immunoSEQ multiplex PCR. V and J calls and clone size are as listed in that table; D and trimming were resolved from the DNA. The sample holds about 310,000 clones, around 90% seen once.

J is TRBJ1-4 and V is TRBV7-2; 10 nucleotides match TRBD1. The sequenced material came from PBMCs or T cells enriched from blood (not recorded which). This sequence originates from a man aged 60 to 75 who had recovered from COVID-19. CDR3 region: CASSPRGWTGGTTNEKLFF. In DNA form, the CDR3 reads TGTGCCAGCAGCCCTAGGGGGTGGACAGGGGGGACAACTAATGAAAAACTGTTTTTT. The full variable domain, with the rest looked up from reference TRBV7-2 and TRBJ1-4, is GAGVSQSPSNKVTEKGKDVELRCDPISGHTALYWYRQSLGQGLEFLIYFQGNSAPDKSGLPSDRFSAERTGGSVSTLTIQRTQQEDSAVYLCASSPRGWTGGTTNEKLFFGSGTQLSVL.